The T cell receptor (beta chain) described here comes from a study of blood T cell repertoires in COVID-19. Study as a whole: Sample material is recorded as cDNA or gDNA derived from T cells, B-cell-depleted T cells, or PBMCs.

The V end was cut by 1 base, the J end by 2 bases, with 8 bases between. Germline V gene sequence: CDR1 MGHDK, CDR2 SYGVNS. This CDR3 is 14 amino acids long. Libraries were prepared by immunoSEQ multiplex PCR; TCRdb keeps only in-frame clonotypes and omits some of them. Of about 200,000 clones listed, around four fifths are singletons. The rearrangement joins TRBV25-1 to TRBJ1-2; D ambiguous. Material: peripheral blood. The sequence was collected from a man aged 40-55 years with acute or convalescent COVID-19. The CDR3 here is CASSESAVNYGYTF. Here the CDR3 DNA reads TGTGCCAGCAGTGAATCAGCGGTCAACTATGGCTACACCTTC.